This T cell receptor beta chain was profiled in a study of OX40 agonist ivuxolimab in advanced cancers. The protocol was immunoSEQ multiplex PCR, while the TCRdb copy is restricted to in-frame clones and leaves out a portion. The sample includes about 48,000 clones, nearly 95% of them seen just once. V lost 2 bases to trimming and J lost 0 bases, with 8 bases between them. Germline lookup yields CDR1 SGHDT and CDR2 YYEEEE. The CDR3 has 14 residues. The TCR originated in an adult with an advanced solid tumor such as melanoma, head and neck, liver or kidney cancer. The rearrangement uses TRBV5-6 and TRBJ1-2; no clear D. The sequenced sample was CD4+ or CD8+ T cells sorted from blood, obtained in a trial of the OX40 agonist ivuxolimab. CDR3 loop: CASSFVKANYGYTF. The CDR3 DNA follows: TGTGCCAGCAGCTTTGTGAAGGCTAACTATGGCTACACCTTC.